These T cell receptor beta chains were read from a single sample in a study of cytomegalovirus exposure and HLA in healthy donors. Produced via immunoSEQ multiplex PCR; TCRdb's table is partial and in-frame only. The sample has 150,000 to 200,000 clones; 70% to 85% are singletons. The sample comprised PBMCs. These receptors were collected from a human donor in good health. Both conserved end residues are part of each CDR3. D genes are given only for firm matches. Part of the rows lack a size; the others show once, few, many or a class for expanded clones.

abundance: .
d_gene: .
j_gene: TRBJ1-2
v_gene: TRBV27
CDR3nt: TGTGCCAGCAGTGAGTACAGGATTGGGAAAAGTGGCTACACCTTC
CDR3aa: CASSEYRIGKSGYTF

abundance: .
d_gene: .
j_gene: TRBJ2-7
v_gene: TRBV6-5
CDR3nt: TGTGCCAGCAGCCCACCGGGGGCCTACGAGCAGTACTTC
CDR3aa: CASSPPGAYEQYF

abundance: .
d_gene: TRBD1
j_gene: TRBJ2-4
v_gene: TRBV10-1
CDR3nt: TGCGCCAGCAGTGAGTCCGGGACAGACATTCAGTACTTC
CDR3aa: CASSESGTDIQYF

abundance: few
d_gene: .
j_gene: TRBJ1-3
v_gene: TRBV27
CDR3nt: TGTGCCAGCAGCTTCACGGGTACAGGAAACACCATATATTTT
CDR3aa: CASSFTGTGNTIYF

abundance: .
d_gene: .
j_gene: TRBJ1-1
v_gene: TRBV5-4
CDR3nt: TGTGCCAGCAGCTTGGCCGGGAACACTGAAGCTTTCTTT
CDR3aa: CASSLAGNTEAFF

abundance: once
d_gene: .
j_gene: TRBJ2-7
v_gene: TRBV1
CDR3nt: TGCACCAGCAGCCACCACAGGGGTTACGAGCAGTACTTC
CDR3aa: CTSSHHRGYEQYF

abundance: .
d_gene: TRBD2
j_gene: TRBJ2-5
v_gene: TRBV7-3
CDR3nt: TGTGCCAGCAGCCAGAGGACGACTAGCGGGGGGGTTGGGGAGACCCAGTACTTC
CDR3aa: CASSQRTTSGGVGETQYF

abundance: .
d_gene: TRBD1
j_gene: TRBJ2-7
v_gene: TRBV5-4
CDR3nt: TGTGCCAGCAGCCCCCGGGGACAGGGGGTCGTCGAGCAGTACTTC
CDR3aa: CASSPRGQGVVEQYF

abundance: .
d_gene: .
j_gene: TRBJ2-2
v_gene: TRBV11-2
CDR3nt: TGTGCCAGCAGCTTTGGAGCGTCGAACACCGGGGAGCTGTTTTTT
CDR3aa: CASSFGASNTGELFF

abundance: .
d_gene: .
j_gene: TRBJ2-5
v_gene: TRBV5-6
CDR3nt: TGTGCCAGCAGGCCCCGCTCGGCCAGGGAGACCCAGTACTTC
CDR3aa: CASRPRSARETQYF

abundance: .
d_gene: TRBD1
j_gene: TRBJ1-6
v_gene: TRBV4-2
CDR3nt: TGTGCCAGCAGCCCAGAGGCGGGACAGCTTAATTCACCCCTCCACTTT
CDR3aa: CASSPEAGQLNSPLHF

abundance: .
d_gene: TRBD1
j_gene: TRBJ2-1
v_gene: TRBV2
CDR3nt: TGTGCCAGCAGCTCACAGGGGGCCTACAATGAGCAGTTCTTC
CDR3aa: CASSSQGAYNEQFF

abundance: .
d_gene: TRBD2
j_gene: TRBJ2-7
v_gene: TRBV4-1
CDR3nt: TGCGCCAGCAGCCAAGTCTCCCAGCGGGGAACCTACGAGCAGTACTTC
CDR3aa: CASSQVSQRGTYEQYF

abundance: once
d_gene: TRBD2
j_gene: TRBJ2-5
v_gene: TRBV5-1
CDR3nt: TGCGCCAGCAGCCCCGGACTAGCGGGGGGCCAAGAGACCCAGTACTTC
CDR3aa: CASSPGLAGGQETQYF

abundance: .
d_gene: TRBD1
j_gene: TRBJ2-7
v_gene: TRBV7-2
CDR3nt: TGTGCCAGCAGCTTAGCCGGGACAGCAAACTACGAGCAGTACTTC
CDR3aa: CASSLAGTANYEQYF

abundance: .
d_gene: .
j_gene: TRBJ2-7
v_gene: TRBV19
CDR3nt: TGTGCCAGTAGTATTACAGGGTCGGGCGAGCAGTACTTC
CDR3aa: CASSITGSGEQYF

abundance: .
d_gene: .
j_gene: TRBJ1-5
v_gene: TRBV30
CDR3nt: TGTGCCTGGAACGAGGACGGGAAGAATCAGCCCCAGCATTTT
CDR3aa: CAWNEDGKNQPQHF

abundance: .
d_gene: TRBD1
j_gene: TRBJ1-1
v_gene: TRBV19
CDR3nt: TGTGCCAGTAGTATAGCCCCGGACAGGGGGCGAGCTTTCTTT
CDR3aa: CASSIAPDRGRAFF

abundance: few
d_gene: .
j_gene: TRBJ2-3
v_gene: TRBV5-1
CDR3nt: TGCGCCAGCAGCTTGGCCGTCAGGACAGATACGCAGTATTTT
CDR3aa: CASSLAVRTDTQYF

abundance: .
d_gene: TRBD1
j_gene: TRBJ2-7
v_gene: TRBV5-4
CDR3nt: TGTGCCAGCAGGGTCGTGGGACAGGACTCCTACGAGCAGTACTTC
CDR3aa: CASRVVGQDSYEQYF

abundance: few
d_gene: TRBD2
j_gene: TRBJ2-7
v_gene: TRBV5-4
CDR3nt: TGTGCCAGCAGCGATCTGGCGGGGGGGCCCTACGAGCAGTACTTC
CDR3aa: CASSDLAGGPYEQYF

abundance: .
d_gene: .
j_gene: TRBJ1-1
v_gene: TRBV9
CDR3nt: TGTGCCAGCAGCGGATCGGGGGAATTGGACACTGAAGCTTTCTTT
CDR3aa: CASSGSGELDTEAFF

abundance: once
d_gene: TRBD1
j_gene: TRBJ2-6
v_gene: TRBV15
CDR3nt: TGTGCCACCAGCAGGCCGGGACAGTTCTCTGGGGCCAACGTCCTGACTTTC
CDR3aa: CATSRPGQFSGANVLTF

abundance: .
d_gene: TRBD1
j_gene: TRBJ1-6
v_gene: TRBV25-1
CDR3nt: TGTGCCAGCAGTGACCCCGGGACAGGGACTTCACCCCTCCACTTT
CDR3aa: CASSDPGTGTSPLHF

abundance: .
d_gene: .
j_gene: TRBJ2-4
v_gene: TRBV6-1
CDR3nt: TGTGCCAGCAGTGACCTCATAGTAGACATTCAGTACTTC
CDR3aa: CASSDLIVDIQYF

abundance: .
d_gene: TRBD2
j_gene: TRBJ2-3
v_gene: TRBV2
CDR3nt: TGTGCCAGCAGTGGGGCCAGCGGGGCTAGCACAGATACGCAGTATTTT
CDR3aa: CASSGASGASTDTQYF

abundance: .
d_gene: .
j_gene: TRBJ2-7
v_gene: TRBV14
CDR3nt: TGTGCCAGCAGCCTCCGAGGCCAAGACTACGAGCAGTACTTC
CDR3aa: CASSLRGQDYEQYF

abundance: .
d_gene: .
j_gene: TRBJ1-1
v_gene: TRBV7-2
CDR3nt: TGTGCCAGCAGCTTAGCGTCAGGCCCAACTGAAGCTTTCTTT
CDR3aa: CASSLASGPTEAFF

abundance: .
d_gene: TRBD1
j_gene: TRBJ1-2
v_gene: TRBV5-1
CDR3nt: TGCGCCAGCAGCTTGAAAAGGAAGAGCTGGGACAGTTCCTTCTATGGCTACACCTTC
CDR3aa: CASSLKRKSWDSSFYGYTF